The rows below give T cell receptor beta chains drawn from one sample of a study of CD8 T cells in Susac syndrome. Each CDR3 protein is one row after TCRdb ran MiXCR on the immunoSEQ multiplex PCR reads. The data contain some 150,000 distinct CDR3 sequences, roughly 95% of them singletons. Sequenced input: CD4+ T cells from PBMCs. The source is a human donor in good health. Each CDR3 is given with its conserved first and last residue. D genes are given only for firm matches. The listing skips clone size in some rows; elsewhere it reads once, few, many or a size class.

j_call: TRBJ1-1
v_call: TRBV10-1
clone_size: once
d_call: -
cdr3_nt: TGCGCCAGCCAAGTCAAGATGAACACTGAAGCTTTCTTT
cdr3_aa: CASQVKMNTEAFF

j_call: TRBJ2-5
v_call: TRBV3-1
clone_size: -
d_call: -
cdr3_nt: TGTGCCAGCAGCCAAGTTTCCGCAGATCAAGAGACCCAGTACTTC
cdr3_aa: CASSQVSADQETQYF

j_call: TRBJ1-1
v_call: TRBV5-4
clone_size: few
d_call: -
cdr3_nt: TGTGCCAGCAGCTTGGGAGGAGCGAACACTGAAGCTTTCTTT
cdr3_aa: CASSLGGANTEAFF

j_call: TRBJ2-1
v_call: TRBV2
clone_size: -
d_call: -
cdr3_nt: TGTGCCAGCACGACAGAATCCTACAATGAGCAGTTCTTC
cdr3_aa: CASTTESYNEQFF

j_call: TRBJ2-3
v_call: TRBV11-2
clone_size: -
d_call: -
cdr3_nt: TGTGCCAGCAGCTTAGTGGCTAGCCCCGGCACAGATACGCAGTATTTT
cdr3_aa: CASSLVASPGTDTQYF

j_call: TRBJ2-1
v_call: TRBV7-9
clone_size: -
d_call: -
cdr3_nt: TGTGCCAGCAGCTTATTGGCTAGTTTCAATGAGCAGTTCTTC
cdr3_aa: CASSLLASFNEQFF

j_call: TRBJ1-1
v_call: TRBV12-3/TRBV12-4
clone_size: -
d_call: -
cdr3_nt: TGTGCCAGCACCAACTCTGGGGCCAAAATTTCGATGAACACTGAAGCTTTCTTT
cdr3_aa: CASTNSGAKISMNTEAFF

j_call: TRBJ1-2
v_call: TRBV18
clone_size: -
d_call: TRBD1
cdr3_nt: TGTGCCAGCTCACCAAAGACAGGGGCGGGGGATGGCTACACCTTC
cdr3_aa: CASSPKTGAGDGYTF

j_call: TRBJ2-7
v_call: TRBV30
clone_size: -
d_call: TRBD1
cdr3_nt: TGTGCCTGGGCACCAGGGGGGCAGGGGGCTAAAGAGCAGTACTTC
cdr3_aa: CAWAPGGQGAKEQYF

j_call: TRBJ2-5
v_call: TRBV28
clone_size: -
d_call: TRBD1
cdr3_nt: TGTGCCAGCAGTTTTCCCTGGGACAGGGGGTTGGGAAAAGAGACCCAGTACTTC
cdr3_aa: CASSFPWDRGLGKETQYF

j_call: TRBJ2-7
v_call: TRBV7-2
clone_size: few
d_call: TRBD2
cdr3_nt: TGTGCCAGCAGACGACTAGCGGGCCCTCCCGAGCAGTACTTC
cdr3_aa: CASRRLAGPPEQYF

j_call: TRBJ2-7
v_call: TRBV7-2
clone_size: -
d_call: -
cdr3_nt: TGTGCCAGCAGCTCGGCGACAGAGCAGTACTTC
cdr3_aa: CASSSATEQYF

j_call: TRBJ2-5
v_call: TRBV18
clone_size: -
d_call: -
cdr3_nt: TGTGCCAGCTCAACCAACCCAGACAGCCAAGAGACCCAGTACTTC
cdr3_aa: CASSTNPDSQETQYF

j_call: TRBJ1-1
v_call: TRBV5-1
clone_size: once
d_call: -
cdr3_nt: TGCGCCAGCAGCTCCGCGGAGGGGGTGAACACTGAAGCTTTCTTT
cdr3_aa: CASSSAEGVNTEAFF

j_call: TRBJ1-4
v_call: TRBV27
clone_size: -
d_call: TRBD1
cdr3_nt: TGTGCCAGCTGTGCGAGGGGGCCGGATGAAAAACTGTTTTTT
cdr3_aa: CASCARGPDEKLFF

j_call: TRBJ2-1
v_call: TRBV7-3
clone_size: -
d_call: -
cdr3_nt: TGTGCCAGCAGCTCGGACCCTCACGATGAGCAGTTCTTC
cdr3_aa: CASSSDPHDEQFF

j_call: TRBJ2-7
v_call: TRBV3-1
clone_size: -
d_call: TRBD2
cdr3_nt: TGTGCCAGCAGCCAAGGCAGCGGGAGTCACGAGCAGTACTTC
cdr3_aa: CASSQGSGSHEQYF

j_call: TRBJ1-5
v_call: TRBV10-1
clone_size: few
d_call: -
cdr3_nt: TGTGCCAGCAGCGCTGGGAATCAGCCCCAGCATTTT
cdr3_aa: CASSAGNQPQHF

j_call: TRBJ2-1
v_call: TRBV27
clone_size: -
d_call: TRBD2
cdr3_nt: TGTGCCAGCAGTCCCATTCTCGGGGGACTAGTCTACAATGAGCAGTTCTTC
cdr3_aa: CASSPILGGLVYNEQFF

j_call: TRBJ2-7
v_call: TRBV6-5
clone_size: -
d_call: -
cdr3_nt: TGTGCCAGCAGTTACGGGTCAGGCCCTACGGGGCAGTACTTC
cdr3_aa: CASSYGSGPTGQYF

j_call: TRBJ2-6
v_call: TRBV29-1
clone_size: -
d_call: TRBD1
cdr3_nt: TGCAGCGTTGAAGGGACAGGGACTGGGGCCAACGTCCTGACTTTC
cdr3_aa: CSVEGTGTGANVLTF

j_call: TRBJ2-5
v_call: TRBV12-3/TRBV12-4
clone_size: -
d_call: -
cdr3_nt: TGTGCCAGCAGTTTTCTCCCCTTCGACGGGGACCAAGAGACCCAGTACTTC
cdr3_aa: CASSFLPFDGDQETQYF

j_call: TRBJ2-6
v_call: TRBV14
clone_size: -
d_call: -
cdr3_nt: TGTGCCAGCAGCCAGGCTGGGGCCAACGTCCTGACTTTC
cdr3_aa: CASSQAGANVLTF

j_call: TRBJ2-2
v_call: TRBV15
clone_size: -
d_call: -
cdr3_nt: TGTGCCACCTCCACGGGATCGAACACCGGGGAGCTGTTTTTT
cdr3_aa: CATSTGSNTGELFF

j_call: TRBJ1-2
v_call: TRBV19
clone_size: -
d_call: -
cdr3_nt: TGTGCCAGTAGTAAATATTCGTTAGGGGCGAGCTATGGCTACACCTTC
cdr3_aa: CASSKYSLGASYGYTF

j_call: TRBJ1-2
v_call: TRBV7-2
clone_size: -
d_call: -
cdr3_nt: TGTGCCAGCAGCTTGTCGGGGGTCTATGGCTACACCTTC
cdr3_aa: CASSLSGVYGYTF

j_call: TRBJ2-7
v_call: TRBV7-9
clone_size: -
d_call: TRBD2
cdr3_nt: TGTGCCAGCAGCTTAGCACTTAGCGGGAGTCTCTACGAGCAGTACTTC
cdr3_aa: CASSLALSGSLYEQYF

j_call: TRBJ2-1
v_call: TRBV29-1
clone_size: -
d_call: -
cdr3_nt: TGCAGCGCCCGAGGGGGGCGTCCACACAATGAGCAGTTCTTC
cdr3_aa: CSARGGRPHNEQFF

j_call: TRBJ2-1
v_call: TRBV29-1
clone_size: -
d_call: TRBD1
cdr3_nt: TGCAGCGCAAAAGGGACAGGCCAGAGTCTCCTACAATTTAAAGGGCAGTTCTTC
cdr3_aa: CSAKGTGQSLLQFKGQFF

j_call: TRBJ2-7
v_call: TRBV5-1
clone_size: -
d_call: TRBD1
cdr3_nt: TGCGCCAGCAGCTTGGAGACAGGGGACGAGCAGTACTTC
cdr3_aa: CASSLETGDEQYF

j_call: TRBJ2-7
v_call: TRBV20-1
clone_size: -
d_call: TRBD1
cdr3_nt: TGCAGTGCCTCGGACAGGGGCGAGCAGTACTTC
cdr3_aa: CSASDRGEQYF

j_call: TRBJ2-3
v_call: TRBV2
clone_size: -
d_call: -
cdr3_nt: TGTGCCAGCCTAGACCTCTCTACACACACAGATACGCAGTATTTT
cdr3_aa: CASLDLSTHTDTQYF

j_call: TRBJ2-7
v_call: TRBV5-1
clone_size: -
d_call: TRBD1
cdr3_nt: TGCGCCAGCAGGTTGTGGACAGGGTCGAGCGAGCAGTACTTC
cdr3_aa: CASRLWTGSSEQYF

j_call: TRBJ1-2
v_call: TRBV6-5
clone_size: -
d_call: TRBD1
cdr3_nt: TGTGCCAGCAGTTACTACGGACAGGGTCGGTATGGCTACACCTTC
cdr3_aa: CASSYYGQGRYGYTF

j_call: TRBJ1-2
v_call: TRBV12-3/TRBV12-4
clone_size: -
d_call: -
cdr3_nt: TGTGCCAGCAGTTATTTGGGGGCGAGGGGCTACACCTTC
cdr3_aa: CASSYLGARGYTF

j_call: TRBJ2-3
v_call: TRBV24-1
clone_size: once
d_call: TRBD2
cdr3_nt: TGTGCCACCAGTGGAGTGGGAGGGCCAGGCACAGATACGCAGTATTTT
cdr3_aa: CATSGVGGPGTDTQYF

j_call: TRBJ2-5
v_call: TRBV2
clone_size: few
d_call: -
cdr3_nt: TGTGCCAGCAGTGAAGCGACCGGGAAAGAGACCCAGTACTTC
cdr3_aa: CASSEATGKETQYF

j_call: TRBJ2-3
v_call: TRBV20-1
clone_size: -
d_call: TRBD2
cdr3_nt: TGCAGTGCCTCCCCGGCCAGCGGGAGGGGTACGCAGTATTTT
cdr3_aa: CSASPASGRGTQYF

j_call: TRBJ2-3
v_call: TRBV27
clone_size: -
d_call: TRBD1
cdr3_nt: TGTGCCAGCAGTCATGGACAGGGTAGGGATACGCAGTATTTT
cdr3_aa: CASSHGQGRDTQYF

j_call: TRBJ2-1
v_call: TRBV5-1
clone_size: -
d_call: TRBD2
cdr3_nt: TGCGCCAGCAGCCGGGGGAATGTGGGAGGGCCGGGCAATGAGCAGTTCTTC
cdr3_aa: CASSRGNVGGPGNEQFF

j_call: TRBJ1-5
v_call: TRBV5-1
clone_size: -
d_call: -
cdr3_nt: TGCGCCAGCAGCTTGGGCACCGGGACCGCCGGCAATCAGCCCCAGCATTTT
cdr3_aa: CASSLGTGTAGNQPQHF

j_call: TRBJ2-2
v_call: TRBV5-4
clone_size: -
d_call: TRBD2
cdr3_nt: TGTGCCAGCAGCTCTCGTCTAGCGGACACCGGGGAGCTGTTTTTT
cdr3_aa: CASSSRLADTGELFF

j_call: TRBJ2-7
v_call: TRBV10-3
clone_size: once
d_call: -
cdr3_nt: TGTGCCATCAGTGGACGGGAGACGGGTATCGGGCAGTACTTC
cdr3_aa: CAISGRETGIGQYF

j_call: TRBJ2-2
v_call: TRBV2
clone_size: -
d_call: TRBD2
cdr3_nt: TGTGCCAGCATTGGTGGCGGGAGTTATTCCGGGGAGCTGTTTTTT
cdr3_aa: CASIGGGSYSGELFF

j_call: TRBJ1-1
v_call: TRBV10-3
clone_size: -
d_call: TRBD1
cdr3_nt: TGTGCCATCAAAAGGGACAGGGACAACACTGAAGCTTTCTTT
cdr3_aa: CAIKRDRDNTEAFF